This TCR beta chain was sequenced during a study of breast tumors, draining lymph nodes, adjacent tissues. TCRdb used MiXCR to reprocess the multiplex PCR reads, holding one entry per CDR3 protein. The sample shows 180,000 or so distinct CDR3 sequences, 33% of them seen only once. V was clipped by 3 bases and J by 0 bases, with 17 bases between them. The CDR3 covers 18 residues. Germline CDR1 LNHDA, CDR2 SQIVND (reference sequence). Study conclusions and caveats: Tumor repertoires ranked between lymph nodes and nontumor tissue in diversity, with V and J gene preferences. Most tumor T cells seemingly derive from lymph node, then expand in tumor.

This clonotype was counted at least ten times. Antigen specificity is unknown. Breast cancer patients provided tissue from their axillary draining lymph nodes. V gene TRBV19 combines with J gene TRBJ1-4; a weak D match, TRBD1 (5 bases). Sequenced sample: axillary lymph node tissue. This receptor was obtained from a female donor with breast cancer. Some clones in this sample may be carry-over from other donors' samples. The CDR3: CASSIGALRSATNEKLFF. CDR3 bases: TGTGCCAGTAGTATCGGGGCTTTGAGATCTGCAACTAATGAAAAACTGTTTTTT.